Following are 14 T cell receptor beta chains from one sample sequenced in a study of T cell responses to AZD1222 COVID-19 vaccine. TCRdb keeps only in-frame clones here, not all; method: immunoSEQ multiplex PCR. Of about 88,000 clones in the sample, under 95% were seen once. The sequenced sample was peripheral blood, obtained on day 0 of AZD1222 vaccination. The receptors stem from an adult in good health.

The V gene is TRBV6-6, the J gene TRBJ2-1, with 8 nucleotides matching TRBD2. J gave up 1 base and V 7 bases, and 6 bases lay outside the gene matches. CDR1 MNHNY and CDR2 SVGAGI come from the germline V gene (reference sequence). The CDR3 is 15 residues long. CDR3 nucleotide sequence: TGTGCCAGCACCAGCGGGGGCGGGTCCTACAATGAGCAGTTCTTC. This translates into CASTSGGGSYNEQFF.

This rearrangement joins TRBV5-1 to TRBJ2-5, with TRBD2 matching 7 bases. Per the germline V gene, CDR1 is SGHRS and CDR2 is YFSETQ. This CDR3 contains 13 residues. V was pared by 2 bases and J by 3 bases, with 1 base of the junction left unmatched. The CDR3 sequence: CASSFAGEETQYF. The CDR3 coding sequence is TGCGCCAGCAGCTTTGCGGGGGAAGAGACCCAGTACTTC.

The chain recombines TRBV7-9 with TRBJ2-1; 12 positions match TRBD2. The CDR3 spans 16 residues. From germline, CDR1 is SEHNR and CDR2 FQNEAQ (reference sequence). J lost 4 bases, V lost 3 bases, and 4 bases had no gene match. CDR3 DNA: TGTGCCAGCAGCTTCGGACTAGCGGGGAATTACAATGAGCAGTTCTTC. This gives the protein CASSFGLAGNYNEQFF.

The V gene is TRBV2, the J gene TRBJ2-6; a possible D gene is TRBD1 (6 bases). Trimming shortened V by 6 bases and J by 1 base, and 7 bases separated the two germline ends. CDR1 is SNHLY and CDR2 is FYNNEI in the germline V gene. The CDR3 length is 14 residues. The CDR3 reads CASRTGSGANVLTF. CDR3 coding DNA: TGTGCCAGCAGGACAGGTTCTGGGGCCAACGTCCTGACTTTC.

The chain employs TRBV5-6 and TRBJ1-2; no definite D call. V was shortened by 1 base and J by 5 bases, with 6 bases between the two germline ends. The germline CDR1 and CDR2 sequences are SGHDT and YYEEEE. The CDR3 extends over 12 amino acids. The CDR3 spells CASSLTEYGYTF. The CDR3 DNA follows: TGTGCCAGCAGCTTGACAGAGTATGGCTACACCTTC.

V gene TRBV4-3 combines with J gene TRBJ1-3, with D unresolved. Germline V CDR1 and CDR2: LGHNA, YSLEER. The CDR3 contains 15 residues. Trimming stripped 3 bases from V and 3 bases from J, with 12 bases between. The CDR3 loop reads CASSHKVLGGNTIYF. As DNA, the CDR3 is TGCGCCAGCAGCCACAAGGTCCTAGGTGGAAACACCATATATTTT.

This rearrangement joins TRBV27 to TRBJ2-7, with D hard to call. CDR3 size: 11 residues. Germline V gene lookup returns CDR1 MNHEY and CDR2 SMNVEV (reference sequence). Trimming stripped 8 bases from V and 4 bases from J, with 9 bases between. The CDR3 reads CASHPPYEQYF. CDR3 nucleotide sequence: TGTGCCAGCCACCCCCCGTACGAGCAGTACTTC.

This clone was picked up a small number of times. The V gene is TRBV7-9, the J gene TRBJ2-1, with a weak D call TRBD2 (6 bases). CDR3 length: 12 residues. Trimming left V 3 bases short and J 9 bases short, with 9 bases between. Looked up from germline, CDR1 is SEHNR and CDR2 is FQNEAQ (reference sequence). CDR3 loop: CASSFTGAEQFF. CDR3 sequence (DNA): TGTGCCAGCAGCTTCACGGGAGCTGAGCAGTTCTTC.

This clone was observed a handful of times. The chain uses TRBV5-1 and TRBJ2-2; 12 nucleotides line up with TRBD2. The CDR3 contains 21 residues. V shed 4 bases and J 3 bases; nucleotides not matched to a gene: 19. Germline V gives CDR1 SGHRS, CDR2 YFSETQ. This CDR3 is CASSPAISPSGRATDTGELFF. The CDR3 DNA follows: TGCGCCAGCAGCCCGGCCATATCTCCTAGCGGGAGGGCCACGGACACCGGGGAGCTGTTTTTT. Full variable domain (remainder filled in from reference TRBV5-1 and TRBJ2-2): KAGVTQTPRYLIKTRGQQVTLSCSPISGHRSVSWYQQTPGQGLQFLFEYFSETQRNKGNFPGRFSGRQFSNSRSEMNVSTLELGDSALYLCASSPAISPSGRATDTGELFFGEGSRLTVL.

The V gene is TRBV19, the J gene TRBJ2-5, with 7 bases that match TRBD1. CDR3 length equals 11 residues. The junction had 3 bases not matched to a gene; V was cut back by 9 bases and J by 5 bases. CDR1 is LNHDA and CDR2 is SQIVND in the germline V gene (reference sequence). CDR3 nucleotides: TGTGCCAGCGGGACAGCGGAGACCCAGTACTTC. It is translated as CASGTAETQYF.

The chain recombines TRBV5-6 with TRBJ1-5, with D possibly matching TRBD1 (5 bases). This CDR3 spans 17 amino acids. V lost 1 base to trimming and J lost 3 bases, with 17 bases between them. The V gene's germline CDR1 is SGHDT and CDR2 YYEEEE. Here the CDR3 reads CASSLSSRGGVNQPQHF. CDR3 nucleotide sequence: TGTGCCAGCAGCTTGTCTTCGCGGGGAGGGGTCAATCAGCCCCAGCATTTT. Combining the CDR3 with reference TRBV5-6 and TRBJ1-5 gives the whole variable domain DAGVTQSPTHLIKTRGQQVTLRCSPKSGHDTVSWYQQALGQGPQFIFQYYEEEERQRGNFPDRFSGHQFPNYSSELNVNALLLGDSALYLCASSLSSRGGVNQPQHFGDGTRLSIL.

The chain has TRBV19 and TRBJ1-5; a weak D match, TRBD1 (5 bases). V was pared by 5 bases and J by 0 bases, with 11 bases between. Looked up from germline, CDR1 is LNHDA and CDR2 is SQIVND (reference sequence). The CDR3 totals 15 residues. CDR3 residues: CASSEGPYSNQPQHF. DNA of the CDR3: TGTGCCAGTAGTGAGGGACCCTATAGCAATCAGCCCCAGCATTTT. Filled out from reference TRBV19 and TRBJ1-5, the complete variable domain reads DGGITQSPKYLFRKEGQNVTLSCEQNLNHDAMYWYRQDPGQGLRLIYYSQIVNDFQKGDIAEGYSVSREKKESFPLTVTSAQKNPTAFYLCASSEGPYSNQPQHFGDGTRLSIL.

The gene calls are TRBV29-1 and TRBJ2-2, with TRBD2 matching 7 bases. Germline V lookup: CDR1 SQVTM, CDR2 ANQGSEA. The CDR3 loop spans 15 amino acids. The ends lost 4 bases at V and 3 bases at J; junction bases unmatched: 8. The CDR3 DNA follows: TGCAGCGTTGTCGTCGGACTAGTCCACACCGGGGAGCTGTTTTTT. It specifies CSVVVGLVHTGELFF.

The gene calls are TRBV28 and TRBJ2-7; 8 bases are shared with TRBD2. The CDR3 consists of 15 residues. The V gene's germline CDR1 is MDHEN and CDR2 SYDVKM. The ends lost 6 bases at V and 2 bases at J; junction bases unmatched: 9. The CDR3 loop reads CASSSGGGRTYEQYF. The DNA for the CDR3 is TGTGCCAGCAGCTCCGGTGGCGGGAGGACCTACGAGCAGTACTTC.